The 15 T cell receptor beta chains in this list originate from one sample, sequenced in a study of beta chain features in type 1 diabetes. Study conclusions and caveats: TCRB CDR3s were moderately but significantly shorter in Type 1 diabetes patients in all four CD4+ subsets.

The authors reverse transcribed all of the isolated RNA, so sequencing captured expressed TCRB transcripts. Profiling relied on immunoSEQ multiplex PCR, and the TCRdb table lists in-frame clones only, not all of them. The data show 500,000 to 800,000 clones, around 12% seen once. Which antigens these TCRs recognize remains unknown. The sample taken for sequencing was naive CD4+ T cells from blood. These receptor sequences come from a man aged 25 to 40 with type 1 diabetes.

The rearrangement links TRBV7-2 to TRBJ2-1; D remains unclear. This CDR3 is built from 12 residues. Per germline, CDR1 SGHTA and CDR2 FQGNSA. The V gene lost 4 bases and the J gene lost 9 bases, with 10 bases spanning the gap. CDR3 loop: CASSSSWGEQFF. The CDR3 nucleotides read TGTGCCAGCAGCTCCTCATGGGGTGAGCAGTTCTTC.

Comment on this clone: One end of the junction is discordant with germline, which a read error may explain. This chain joins TRBV7-9 and TRBJ1-6, with D possibly TRBD1 on 6 matching bases. The germline V gene has CDR1 SEHNR and CDR2 FQNEAQ (reference sequence). The CDR3 runs to 15 residues. The DNA for the CDR3 is TGTGCAAGCAGGGGTAGAACCCCTCTCAATTCACCCCTCCACTTT. It yields the protein CASRGRTPLNSPLHF.

This clone appeared a few times. This CDR3 reads CASSASGRAAQHF. CDR3 bases: TGTGCCAGCAGTGCTTCGGGTCGGGCAGCCCAGCATTTT. This sequence joins TRBV25-1 and TRBJ1-5; D remains ambiguous. Looked up from germline, CDR1 is MGHDK and CDR2 is SYGVNS. The CDR3 extends over 13 amino acids. Trimming left V 4 bases short and J 11 bases short, with 15 bases between. Looking up the rest from reference TRBV25-1 and TRBJ1-5 gives the full variable domain: EADIYQTPRYLVIGTGKKITLECSQTMGHDKMYWYQQDPGMELHLIHYSYGVNSTEKGDLSSESTVSRIRTEHFPLTLESARPSHTSQYLCASSASGRAAQHFGDGTRLSIL.

This clone was picked up a small number of times. The J gene is TRBJ1-4, the V gene TRBV5-1, with D possibly being TRBD1 (5 bases). Germline CDR1 reads SGHRS; CDR2 reads YFSETQ. V was cut by 4 bases and J by 4 bases, with 11 bases left in between. The CDR3 has 14 amino acids. The CDR3: CASSVAGLNEKLFF. The CDR3 DNA reads as TGCGCCAGCAGCGTGGCAGGGCTTAATGAAAAACTGTTTTTT.

This clone was picked up a small number of times. V and J are TRBV27 and TRBJ2-7, with 7 bases fitting TRBD1. The CDR3 is made up of 11 amino acids. V dropped 8 bases and J dropped 5; count of bases not matched to a gene: 3. In germline, CDR1 is MNHEY, CDR2 SMNVEV (reference sequence). The CDR3 nucleotides are TGTGCCAGCCTCGACAGGGACGAGCAGTACTTC. Translating gives CASLDRDEQYF.

The V gene is TRBV10-3, the J gene TRBJ1-5, with a weak D call TRBD1 (5 bases). The V and J ends lost 6 bases and 3 bases respectively, with 12 bases between them. The CDR3 is 14 residues long. Germline V CDR1 and CDR2: ENHRY, SYGVKD. CDR3 DNA: TGTGCCATCAGCCCGGGACCCAACAATCAGCCCCAGCATTTT. Protein: CAISPGPNNQPQHF.

This clone was found a few times. DNA of the CDR3: TGCGCCAGCAGCGAGACTAGCACCACCTACGAGCAGTACTTC. This codes for CASSETSTTYEQYF. V gene TRBV5-1 combines with J gene TRBJ2-7; 7 bases are shared with TRBD2. This CDR3 spans 14 amino acids. V lost 4 bases, J lost 2 bases, and 6 bases stayed unmatched. Germline V gene sequence: CDR1 SGHRS, CDR2 YFSETQ.

A few counts support this clone. V usage is TRBV5-6 and J usage is TRBJ2-5; 9 nucleotides agree with TRBD2. This CDR3 is 15 amino acids long. The V and J ends lost 0 bases and 3 bases, in that order; junction bases with no gene match: 3. The germline V gene encodes CDR1 SGHDT and CDR2 YYEEEE. This CDR3 reads CASSLEASGEETQYF. Written as DNA, the CDR3 is TGTGCCAGCAGCTTGGAAGCTAGCGGGGAAGAGACCCAGTACTTC.

The chain recombines TRBV14 with TRBJ2-3, with D maybe TRBD2 (6 bases). The CDR3 is 14 amino acids. Germline V lookup: CDR1 SGHDN, CDR2 FVKESK. V dropped 8 bases and J dropped 2 bases, with 14 bases sitting between them. The CDR3 DNA reads as TGTGCCAGCCACACTGGCGGGGTCACAGATACGCAGTATTTT. This codes for CASHTGGVTDTQYF.

The chain carries TRBV6-5 and TRBJ2-3; D is perhaps TRBD2 (7 bases). The length of the CDR3 is 16 residues. V gave up 0 bases and J gave up 6 bases, with 16 bases separating them. CDR1 and CDR2 (germline): MNHEY, SVGAGI. The CDR3 loop is CASSYSSGEGMDTQYF. CDR3 nucleotides: TGTGCCAGCAGTTACTCGTCAGGGGAGGGTATGGATACGCAGTATTTT.

In its sample, this clone was seen a few times. The V and J genes are TRBV6-1 and TRBJ1-5; D call uncertain. V lost 2 bases and J 2 bases, leaving 4 bases between the germline ends. Germline CDR1 and CDR2: MNHNS and SASEGT. CDR3 size: 13 residues. The CDR3 nucleotides are TGTGCCAGCAGTGAATGGCGCAATCAGCCCCAGCATTTT. Translated: CASSEWRNQPQHF.

The chain employs TRBV5-5 and TRBJ2-1; TRBD1 matches at 10 bases. V was clipped by 4 bases and J by 6 bases; unmatched bases: 4. Per the germline V gene, CDR1 is SGHKS and CDR2 is YYEKEE (reference sequence). The CDR3 consists of 14 residues. The CDR3 nucleotides read TGTGCCAGCAGCCCTCGGACAGGGGGCAATGAGCAGTTCTTC. Its protein product is CASSPRTGGNEQFF.

This chain links TRBV30 with TRBJ2-5; 7 bases map to TRBD1. Germline CDR1 is GTSNPN and CDR2 is SVGIG (reference sequence). This CDR3 contains 15 residues. Losses at the gene ends were 5 bases for V and 4 bases for J; bases not matched to a gene: 13. The CDR3, as DNA: TGTGCCTGGCTACCAATAGGGACAGCTGTAGAGACCCAGTACTTC. It specifies CAWLPIGTAVETQYF.

This clone was seen more than once but under ten times. This chain links TRBV30 with TRBJ1-5, with no clear D. Trimming cost V 2 bases and J 0 bases, with 17 bases left between them. CDR1 and CDR2 (germline): GTSNPN, SVGIG (reference sequence). This CDR3 spans 17 amino acids. This CDR3 is CAWSPRRGLVSNQPQHF. For the CDR3, the DNA is TGTGCCTGGAGTCCCCGGAGAGGGCTAGTTAGCAATCAGCCCCAGCATTTT.

The sample holds a few counts of this clone. This chain links TRBV6-1 with TRBJ2-1, with D possibly matching TRBD1 (5 bases). The CDR3 is 15 residues long. CDR1 and CDR2 from the germline V gene are MNHNS and SASEGT. V was shortened by 2 bases and J by 6 bases, with 14 bases between the two germline ends. CDR3 coding DNA: TGTGCCAGCAGTGAAACCCCTCGACAGATCAATGAGCAGTTCTTC. Amino acid sequence: CASSETPRQINEQFF.